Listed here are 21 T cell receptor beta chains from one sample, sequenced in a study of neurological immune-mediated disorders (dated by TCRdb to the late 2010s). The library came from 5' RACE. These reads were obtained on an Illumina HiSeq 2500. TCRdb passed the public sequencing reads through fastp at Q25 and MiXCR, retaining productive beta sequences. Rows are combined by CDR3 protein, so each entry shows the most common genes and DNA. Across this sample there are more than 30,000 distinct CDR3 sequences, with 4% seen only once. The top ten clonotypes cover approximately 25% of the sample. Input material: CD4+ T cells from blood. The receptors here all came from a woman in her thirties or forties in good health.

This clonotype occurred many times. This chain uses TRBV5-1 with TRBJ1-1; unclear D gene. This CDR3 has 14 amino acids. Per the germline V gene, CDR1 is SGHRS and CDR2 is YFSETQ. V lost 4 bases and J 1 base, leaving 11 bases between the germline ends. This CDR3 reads CASSPRQGNTEAFF. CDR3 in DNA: TGCGCCAGCAGCCCACGTCAAGGGAACACTGAAGCTTTCTTT.

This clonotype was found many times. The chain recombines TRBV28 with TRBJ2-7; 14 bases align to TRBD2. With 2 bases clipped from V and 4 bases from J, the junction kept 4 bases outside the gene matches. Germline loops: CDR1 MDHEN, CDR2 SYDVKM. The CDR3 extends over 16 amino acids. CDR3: CASSLLGTSGSYEQYF. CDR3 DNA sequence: TGTGCCAGCAGTTTACTCGGGACTAGCGGGAGTTACGAGCAGTACTTC.

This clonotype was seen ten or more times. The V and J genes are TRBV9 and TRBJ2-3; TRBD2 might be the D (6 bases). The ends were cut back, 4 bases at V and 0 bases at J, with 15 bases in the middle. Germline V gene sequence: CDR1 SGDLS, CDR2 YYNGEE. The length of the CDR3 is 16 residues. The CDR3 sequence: CASSPRTGTSTDTQYF. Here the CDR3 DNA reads TGTGCCAGCAGCCCTCGGACGGGGACTAGCACAGATACGCAGTATTTT.

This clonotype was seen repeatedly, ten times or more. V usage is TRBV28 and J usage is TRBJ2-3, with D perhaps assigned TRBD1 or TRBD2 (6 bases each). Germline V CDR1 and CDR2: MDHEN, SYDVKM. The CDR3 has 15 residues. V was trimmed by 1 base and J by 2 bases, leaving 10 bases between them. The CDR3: CASSLSGGLTDTQYF. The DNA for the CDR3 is TGTGCCAGCAGTTTATCCGGGGGCCTCACAGATACGCAGTATTTT.

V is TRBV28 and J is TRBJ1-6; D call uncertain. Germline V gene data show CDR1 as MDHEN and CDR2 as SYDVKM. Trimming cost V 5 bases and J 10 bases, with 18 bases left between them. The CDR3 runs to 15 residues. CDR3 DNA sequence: TGTGCCAGCAGTCGAAGAGCTCTCGCGGGGTCACCCCTCCACTTT. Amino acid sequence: CASSRRALAGSPLHF. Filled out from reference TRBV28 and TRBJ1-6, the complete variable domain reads DVKVTQSSRYLVKRTGEKVFLECVQDMDHENMFWYRQDPGLGLRLIYFSYDVKMKEKGDIPEGYSVSREKKERFSLILESASTNQTSMYLCASSRRALAGSPLHFGNGTRLTVT.

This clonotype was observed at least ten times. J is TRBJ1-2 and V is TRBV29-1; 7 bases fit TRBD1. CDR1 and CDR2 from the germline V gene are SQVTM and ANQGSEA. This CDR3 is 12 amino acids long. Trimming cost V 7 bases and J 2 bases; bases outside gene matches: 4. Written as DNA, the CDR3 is TGCAGCGGACAGGGAAGGAACTATGGCTACACCTTC. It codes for CSGQGRNYGYTF.

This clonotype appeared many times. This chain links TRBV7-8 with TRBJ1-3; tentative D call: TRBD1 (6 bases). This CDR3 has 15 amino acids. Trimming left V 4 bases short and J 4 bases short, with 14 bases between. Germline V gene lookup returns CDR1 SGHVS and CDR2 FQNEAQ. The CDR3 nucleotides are TGTGCCAGCAGCTCCCACGGGCAGGGGGGAAACACCATATATTTT. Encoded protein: CASSSHGQGGNTIYF. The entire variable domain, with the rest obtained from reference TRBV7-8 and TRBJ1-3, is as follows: GAGVSQSPRYKVAKRGQDVALRCDPISGHVSLFWYQQALGQGPEFLTYFQNEAQLDKSGLPSDRFFAERPEGSVSTLKIQRTQQEDSAVYLCASSSHGQGGNTIYFGEGSWLTVV.

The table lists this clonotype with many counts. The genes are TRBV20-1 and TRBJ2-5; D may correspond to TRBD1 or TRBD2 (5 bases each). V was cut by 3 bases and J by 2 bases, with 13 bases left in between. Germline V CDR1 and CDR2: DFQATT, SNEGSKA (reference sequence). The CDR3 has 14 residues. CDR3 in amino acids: CSASPGAVQETQYF. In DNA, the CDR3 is TGCAGTGCTAGCCCCGGGGCAGTACAAGAGACCCAGTACTTC.

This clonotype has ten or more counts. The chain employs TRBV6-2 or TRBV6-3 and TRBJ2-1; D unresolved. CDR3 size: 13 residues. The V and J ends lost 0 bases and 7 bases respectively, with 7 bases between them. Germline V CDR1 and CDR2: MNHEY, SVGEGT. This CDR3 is CASSYSWGNEQFF. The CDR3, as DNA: TGTGCCAGCAGTTACTCTTGGGGAAATGAGCAGTTCTTC.

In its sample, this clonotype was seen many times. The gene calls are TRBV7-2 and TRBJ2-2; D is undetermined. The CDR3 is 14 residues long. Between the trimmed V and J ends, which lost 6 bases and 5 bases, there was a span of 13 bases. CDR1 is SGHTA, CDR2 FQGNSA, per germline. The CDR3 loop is CASRPIVSTGELFF. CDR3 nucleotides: TGTGCCAGCAGACCCATAGTCAGTACCGGGGAGCTGTTTTTT.

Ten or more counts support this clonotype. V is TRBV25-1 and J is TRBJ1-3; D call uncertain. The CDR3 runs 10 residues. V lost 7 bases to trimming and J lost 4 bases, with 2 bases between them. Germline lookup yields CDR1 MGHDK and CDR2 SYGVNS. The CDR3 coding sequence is TGTGCCAGCAAAGGAAACACCATATATTTT. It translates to CASKGNTIYF.

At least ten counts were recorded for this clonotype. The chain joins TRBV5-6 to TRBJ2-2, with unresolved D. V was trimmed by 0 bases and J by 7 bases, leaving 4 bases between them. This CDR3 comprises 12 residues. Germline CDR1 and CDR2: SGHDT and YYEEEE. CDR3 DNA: TGTGCCAGCAGCTTGGATGGCGGGGAGCTGTTTTTT. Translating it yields CASSLDGGELFF.

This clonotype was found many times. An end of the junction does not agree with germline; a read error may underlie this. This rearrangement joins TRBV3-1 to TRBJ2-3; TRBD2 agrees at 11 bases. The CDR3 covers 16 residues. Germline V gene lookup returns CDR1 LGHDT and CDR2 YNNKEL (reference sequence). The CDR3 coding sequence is TGTGCCAGCAGCCAAGTTGTAGCGGGGGGGCCAGAAACGCAGTATTTT. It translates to CASSQVVAGGPETQYF.

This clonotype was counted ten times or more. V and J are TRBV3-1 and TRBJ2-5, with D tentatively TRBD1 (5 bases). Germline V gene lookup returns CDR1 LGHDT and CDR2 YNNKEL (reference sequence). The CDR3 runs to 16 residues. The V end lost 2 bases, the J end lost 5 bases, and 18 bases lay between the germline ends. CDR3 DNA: TGTGCCAGCAGCCAAAGGCGGCAGGGTTGGATGGAGACCCAGTACTTC. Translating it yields CASSQRRQGWMETQYF.

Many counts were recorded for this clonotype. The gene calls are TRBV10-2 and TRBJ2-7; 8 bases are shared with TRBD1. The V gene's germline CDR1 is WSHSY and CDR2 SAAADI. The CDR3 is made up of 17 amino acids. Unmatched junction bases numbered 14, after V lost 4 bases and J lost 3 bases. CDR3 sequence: CASSVQGASSSHYEQYF. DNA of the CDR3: TGCGCCAGCAGTGTGCAGGGGGCCTCTAGCAGCCACTACGAGCAGTACTTC.

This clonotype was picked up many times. The chain's CDR3 is CASSGRQGLGEQYF. The CDR3 nucleotides are TGTGCCAGCAGCGGACGACAGGGGTTGGGCGAGCAGTACTTC. The chain combines TRBV9 with TRBJ2-7; TRBD1 matches at 8 bases. CDR1 is SGDLS and CDR2 is YYNGEE in the germline V gene. V shed 3 bases, J shed 6 bases, and the junction held 8 bases outside the gene matches. The CDR3 totals 14 residues.

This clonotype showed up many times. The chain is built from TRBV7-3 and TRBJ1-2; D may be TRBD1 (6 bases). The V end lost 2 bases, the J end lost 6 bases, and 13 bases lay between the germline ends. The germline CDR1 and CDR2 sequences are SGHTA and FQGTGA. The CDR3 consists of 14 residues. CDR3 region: CASSLSGGQHGYTF. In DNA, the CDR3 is TGTGCCAGCAGCTTATCTGGGGGGCAGCATGGCTACACCTTC.

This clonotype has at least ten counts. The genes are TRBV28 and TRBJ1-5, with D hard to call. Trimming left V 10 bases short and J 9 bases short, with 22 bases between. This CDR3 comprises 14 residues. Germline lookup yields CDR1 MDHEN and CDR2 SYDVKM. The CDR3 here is CAIGSGPQIWPQHF. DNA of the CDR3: TGTGCCATCGGCTCCGGGCCGCAAATATGGCCCCAGCATTTT.

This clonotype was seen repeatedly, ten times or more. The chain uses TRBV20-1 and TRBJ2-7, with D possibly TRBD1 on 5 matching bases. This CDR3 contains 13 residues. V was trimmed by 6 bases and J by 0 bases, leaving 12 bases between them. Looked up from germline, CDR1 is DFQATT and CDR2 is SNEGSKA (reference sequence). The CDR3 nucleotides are TGCAGTGCCCCAGGGCGCTCCTCCTACGAGCAGTACTTC. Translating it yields CSAPGRSSYEQYF.

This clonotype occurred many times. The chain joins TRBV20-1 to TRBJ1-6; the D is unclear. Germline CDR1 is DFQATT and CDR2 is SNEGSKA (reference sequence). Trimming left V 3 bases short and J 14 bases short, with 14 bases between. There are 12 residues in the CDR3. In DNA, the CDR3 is TGCAGTGCTAGCTCGGTACGCTCGGCCCTCCACTTT. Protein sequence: CSASSVRSALHF.

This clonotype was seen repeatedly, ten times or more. CDR3 DNA: TGTGCCAGCAGTGAAGCGAGGGGCTATGGCTACACCTTC. This codes for CASSEARGYGYTF. The chain has TRBV6-1 and TRBJ1-2, with D possibly being TRBD1 (5 bases). The length of the CDR3 is 13 residues. Germline V gives CDR1 MNHNS, CDR2 SASEGT. V lost 0 bases and J 4 bases, leaving 6 bases between the germline ends.